The T cell receptor (beta chain) under discussion was sequenced for a study of T-cell reconstitution after alpha-beta-depleted transplantation in children. Molecular barcoding with unique molecular identifiers was used for the TCRbeta library. TCRdb re-derived calls from the PCR reads in MiXCR, one entry per CDR3 protein. The sample has over 100,000 distinct CDR3 sequences, around a tenth seen once. As to this clonotype: What it binds is not known.

Study observations and caveats: Counts and diversity of T cells one year after transplant came mostly from newly produced T cells. In some patients, recipient T cells and intrathymic progenitors surviving conditioning explained high day-60 diversity. Reportedly, only several hundred clones from non-depleted graft cells drove alpha-beta T-cell counts at about two months.

Source: PBMCs, taken before TCRalphabeta/CD19-depleted stem cell transplant. This sequence originates from a boy aged 2 to 9 with acute lymphoblastic leukemia, due to receive a stem cell transplant.

The CDR3 DNA sequence: TGTGCCAGCAGCCAAGTGGCCAGGTTCACTGAAGCTTTCTTT. It encodes CASSQVARFTEAFF. The V and J genes are TRBV3-1 and TRBJ1-1; no clear D gene. V shed 1 base and J shed 4 bases, with 10 bases lying between them. From germline, CDR1 is LGHDT and CDR2 YNNKEL (reference sequence). The CDR3 sequence is 14 residues long.